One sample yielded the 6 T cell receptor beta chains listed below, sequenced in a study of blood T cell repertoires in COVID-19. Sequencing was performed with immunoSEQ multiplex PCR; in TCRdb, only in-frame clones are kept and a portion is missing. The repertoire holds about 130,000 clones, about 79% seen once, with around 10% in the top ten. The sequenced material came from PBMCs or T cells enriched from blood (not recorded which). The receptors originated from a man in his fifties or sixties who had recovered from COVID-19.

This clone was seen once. This chain's CDR3 is CASSLRRTSGGAEETQYF. DNA of the CDR3: TGTGCCAGCTCTCTTCGGAGGACTAGCGGGGGGGCAGAGGAGACCCAGTACTTC. The J gene is TRBJ2-5, the V gene TRBV3-1 (or the pseudogene TRBV3-2); 15 bases map to TRBD2. Germline V lookup: CDR1 LGHDT, CDR2 YNNKEL (reference sequence). CDR3 size: 18 residues. V was clipped by 8 bases and J by 5 bases; unmatched bases: 15.

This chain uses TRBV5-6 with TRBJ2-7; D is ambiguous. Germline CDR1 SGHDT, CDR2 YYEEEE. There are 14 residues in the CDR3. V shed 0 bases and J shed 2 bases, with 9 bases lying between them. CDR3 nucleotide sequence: TGTGCCAGCAGCTTGGGGGCCACCACCTACGAGCAGTACTTC. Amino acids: CASSLGATTYEQYF.

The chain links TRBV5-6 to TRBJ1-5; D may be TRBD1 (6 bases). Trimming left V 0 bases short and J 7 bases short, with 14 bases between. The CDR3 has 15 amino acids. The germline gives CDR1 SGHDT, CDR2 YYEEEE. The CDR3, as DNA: TGTGCCAGCAGCTTGGGGGAGGGGGTGAGGCAGCCCCAGCATTTT. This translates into CASSLGEGVRQPQHF.

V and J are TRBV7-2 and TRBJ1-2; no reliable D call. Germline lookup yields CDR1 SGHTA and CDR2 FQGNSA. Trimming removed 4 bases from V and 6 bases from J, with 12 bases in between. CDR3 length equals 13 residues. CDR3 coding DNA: TGTGCCAGCAGCTCGCGACTCCTTAATGGCTACACCTTC. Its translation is CASSSRLLNGYTF.

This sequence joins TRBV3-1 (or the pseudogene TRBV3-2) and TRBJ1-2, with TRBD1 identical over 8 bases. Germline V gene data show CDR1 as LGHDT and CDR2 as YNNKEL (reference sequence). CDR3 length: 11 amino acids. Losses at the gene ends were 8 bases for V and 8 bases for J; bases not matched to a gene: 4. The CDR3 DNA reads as TGTGCCAGCCGACAGGGGATGGGCTACACCTTC. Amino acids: CASRQGMGYTF.

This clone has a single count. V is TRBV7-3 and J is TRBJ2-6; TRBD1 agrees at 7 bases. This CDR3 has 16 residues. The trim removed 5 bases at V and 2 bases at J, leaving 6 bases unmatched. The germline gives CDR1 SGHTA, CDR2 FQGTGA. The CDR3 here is CASSTPTGTGANVLTF. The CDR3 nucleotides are TGTGCCAGCAGCACCCCGACAGGGACTGGGGCCAACGTCCTGACTTTC. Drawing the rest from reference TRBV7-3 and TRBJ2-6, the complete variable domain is GAGVSQTPSNKVTEKGKYVELRCDPISGHTALYWYRQSLGQGPEFLIYFQGTGAADDSGLPNDRFFAVRPEGSVSTLKIQRTERGDSAVYLCASSTPTGTGANVLTFGAGSRLTVL.